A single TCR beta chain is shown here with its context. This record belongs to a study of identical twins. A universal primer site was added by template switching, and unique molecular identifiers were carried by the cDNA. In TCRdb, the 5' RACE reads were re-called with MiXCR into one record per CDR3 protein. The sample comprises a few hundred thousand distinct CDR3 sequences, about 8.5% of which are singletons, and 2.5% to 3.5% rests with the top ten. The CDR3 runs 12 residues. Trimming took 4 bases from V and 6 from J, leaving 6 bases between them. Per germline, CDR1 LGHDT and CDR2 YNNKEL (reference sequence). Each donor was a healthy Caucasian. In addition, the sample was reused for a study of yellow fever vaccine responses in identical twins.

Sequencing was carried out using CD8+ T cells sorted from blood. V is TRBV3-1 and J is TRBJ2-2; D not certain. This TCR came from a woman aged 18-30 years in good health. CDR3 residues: CASSLEAGELFF. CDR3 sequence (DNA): TGTGCCAGCAGCCTCGAAGCCGGGGAGCTGTTTTTT.